Each of the 14 T cell receptor beta chains below was sequenced from the same sample in a study of T cell responses to AZD1222 COVID-19 vaccine. Profiling relied on immunoSEQ multiplex PCR, and the TCRdb table lists in-frame clones only, not all of them. The sample shows about 150,000 clones, about 92% of them seen only once. Sequenced material: peripheral blood, taken on day 0 of AZD1222 vaccination. These receptors originate from an adult in good health.

V usage is TRBV6-6 and J usage is TRBJ1-4; D remains unclear. Germline V gene data show CDR1 as MNHNY and CDR2 as SVGAGI (reference sequence). Trimming took 7 bases from V and 7 from J, leaving 19 bases between them. The CDR3 totals 15 residues. The CDR3 loop is CASTYSRQGIEKLFF. As DNA, the CDR3 is TGTGCCAGCACCTACTCACGACAAGGGATTGAAAAACTGTTTTTT.

The chain is built from TRBV11-3 and TRBJ2-1, with D perhaps matching TRBD2 (5 bases). Germline CDR1 reads SGHNT; CDR2 reads YENEEA. The CDR3 spans 13 residues. The V gene lost 5 bases and the J gene lost 6 bases, with 11 bases spanning the gap. Here the CDR3 reads CASSALGVNEQFF. CDR3 coding DNA: TGTGCCAGCAGCGCCCTCGGGGTCAATGAGCAGTTCTTC.

The CDR3 loop is CASSTRELNTEAFF. CDR3 bases: TGTGCCAGCAGCACAAGGGAGTTGAACACTGAAGCTTTCTTT. The chain is built from TRBV11-2 and TRBJ1-1, with unresolved D. The germline V gene encodes CDR1 SGHAT and CDR2 FQNNGV. The V and J ends lost 5 bases and 0 bases respectively, with 10 bases between them. The CDR3 runs 14 residues.

The J gene is TRBJ2-7, the V gene TRBV28; no clear D gene. V was pared by 5 bases and J by 0 bases, with 14 bases between. This CDR3 comprises 15 residues. The germline V gene has CDR1 MDHEN and CDR2 SYDVKM. The CDR3 loop is CASSPPDKSSYEQYF. CDR3 bases: TGTGCCAGCAGTCCCCCAGACAAGAGCTCCTACGAGCAGTACTTC.

The rearrangement joins TRBV10-3 to TRBJ1-1, with D uncertain. V was cut by 2 bases and J by 2 bases, with 9 bases left in between. The CDR3 sequence is 14 residues long. Germline CDR1 reads ENHRY; CDR2 reads SYGVKD. The CDR3 nucleotides read TGTGCCATCAGTGAGCCCAGATTAAACACTGAAGCTTTCTTT. It translates to CAISEPRLNTEAFF.

This clone has only one observation. The chain recombines TRBV7-2 with TRBJ2-3; 11 bases are shared with TRBD2. Germline CDR1 and CDR2: SGHTA and FQGNSA. CDR3 size: 15 residues. V lost 1 base and J lost 3; bases outside the gene matches: 0. The CDR3 bases are TGTGCCAGCAGCTTAGTAGCGGGGGGGACAGATACGCAGTATTTT. This gives the protein CASSLVAGGTDTQYF.

V usage is TRBV30 and J usage is TRBJ1-1; unclear D gene. Germline CDR1 reads GTSNPN; CDR2 reads SVGIG (reference sequence). V lost 0 bases and J 4 bases, leaving 9 bases between the germline ends. This CDR3 is 13 amino acids long. The CDR3 coding sequence is TGTGCCTGGAGTGTTAACGGGGTCACTGAAGCTTTCTTT. This codes for CAWSVNGVTEAFF. The full variable domain, rest sourced from reference TRBV30 and TRBJ1-1, is SQTIHQWPATLVQPVGSPLSLECTVEGTSNPNLYWYRQAAGRGLQLLFYSVGIGQISSEVPQNLSASRPQDRQFILSSKKLLLSDSGFYLCAWSVNGVTEAFFGQGTRLTVV.

The V and J genes are TRBV4-2 and TRBJ1-5; unclear D gene. CDR3 size: 14 residues. In germline, CDR1 is LGHNA, CDR2 YNFKEQ. V shed 0 bases and J shed 7 bases, with 10 bases lying between them. The CDR3 here is CASSQDGLGQPQHF. In DNA form, the CDR3 reads TGTGCCAGCAGCCAAGATGGGTTGGGCCAGCCCCAGCATTTT.

V and J are TRBV27 and TRBJ1-1, with D hard to call. Trimming stripped 3 bases from V and 6 bases from J, with 11 bases between. There are 13 residues in the CDR3. Per germline, CDR1 MNHEY and CDR2 SMNVEV (reference sequence). The CDR3 DNA follows: TGTGCCAGCAGTTTGAACGAATGGGCTGAAGCTTTCTTT. Its translation: CASSLNEWAEAFF.

The CDR3 bases are TGTGCCAGCTCACACGGCGGAACAGGGTCTGGTGAAAAACTGTTTTTT. Its protein is CASSHGGTGSGEKLFF. This chain connects TRBV18 to TRBJ1-4; tentative D call: TRBD1 (6 bases). CDR3 length: 16 residues. The V end lost 4 bases, the J end lost 7 bases, and 19 bases lay between the germline ends. The germline V gene has CDR1 KGHSH and CDR2 LQKENI.

This chain connects TRBV19 to TRBJ1-5; D unresolved. Looked up from germline, CDR1 is LNHDA and CDR2 is SQIVND (reference sequence). Trimming took off 4 bases at V and 5 bases at J, with 18 bases between the two ends. The CDR3 is 16 residues long. The CDR3 here is CASSRFVAGDDQPQHF. The DNA for the CDR3 is TGTGCCAGTAGTAGGTTCGTCGCAGGTGATGATCAGCCCCAGCATTTT.

Details on this clone: This likely comes from a read error, as the CDR3 has no conserved phenylalanine or tryptophan at its end. It is unclear where the CDR3 begins or ends on the DNA, so no DNA is shown, and the CDR3 is as TCRdb lists it. The chain carries TRBV6-2 or TRBV6-3 and TRBJ1-3; the tabulated D call, TRBD1, remains unverified against the DNA. 15 amino acids form the CDR3, both terminal residues included. Germline V CDR1 and CDR2: MNHEY, SVGEGT. CDR3 residues: CASSYSCQPAGRRLV.

V gene TRBV3-1 (or the pseudogene TRBV3-2) combines with J gene TRBJ1-2; TRBD1 matches 7 bases. J lost 4 bases, V lost 5 bases, and 7 bases had no gene match. The germline V gene encodes CDR1 LGHDT and CDR2 YNNKEL (reference sequence). This CDR3 spans 14 amino acids. DNA of the CDR3: TGTGCCAGCAGCGAAACAGGGGATCCCTATGGCTACACCTTC. This translates into CASSETGDPYGYTF.

The rearrangement uses TRBV13 and TRBJ2-3; D gene uncertain. Trimming stripped 5 bases from V and 1 base from J, with 16 bases between. Germline values: CDR1 PRHDT, CDR2 FYEKMQ (reference sequence). The CDR3 loop spans 16 amino acids. CDR3 bases: TGTGCCAGCAGCGCCCCTTTTGCCTCCGGCACAGATACGCAGTATTTT. It encodes CASSAPFASGTDTQYF.